This T cell receptor (beta chain) appears in the sequencing data of a study of blood T cell repertoires in COVID-19. Turning to the study itself: PBMCs, B-cell-depleted T cells, or T cells provided the cDNA or gDNA that made up the material.

The data were produced by immunoSEQ multiplex PCR, yet TCRdb's version contains in-frame clones alone and is incomplete. The sample lists more than 80,000 clones; 88% were seen once. Trimming shortened V by 4 bases and J by 6 bases, and 10 bases separated the two germline ends. This CDR3 has 13 amino acids. CDR1 and CDR2 from the germline V gene are SGHRS and YFSETQ. Sequenced: peripheral blood. This receptor was obtained from an elderly man with acute or convalescent COVID-19. This chain connects TRBV5-1 to TRBJ2-2; maybe TRBD1 (6 bases). The chain's CDR3 is CASSQGQSGELFF. The CDR3 DNA follows: TGCGCCAGCAGCCAAGGACAGTCCGGGGAGCTGTTTTTT.